The 26 T cell receptor beta chains below come from one sample, sequenced in a study of spatial heterogeneity in lung cancer. Time point denoted: blood at routine non-recurrence follow-up after resection. Extraction of whole RNA from tumor, nontumor lung or frozen PBMC preceded unsorted sequencing. TCRdb analysed the 5' RACE reads with MiXCR anew, one entry per CDR3 protein. Among around 47,000 distinct CDR3 sequences, roughly 8.1% were seen once, and the ten largest hold roughly 37%. Source: PBMCs, taken at follow-up. The source of these receptors is a female donor with early-stage non-small cell lung cancer.

This clonotype appeared many times. In nucleotides, the CDR3 is TGCGCCAGCAGCTTGAATTTTGGGGACACTGAAGCTTTCTTT. Its protein is CASSLNFGDTEAFF. The chain couples TRBV5-1 to TRBJ1-1; D is unresolved. Trimming took 1 base from V and 3 from J, leaving 10 bases between them. Per the germline V gene, CDR1 is SGHRS and CDR2 is YFSETQ. The CDR3 length is 14 residues.

This clonotype occurred a few times. The chain combines TRBV18 with TRBJ1-1; the D is unclear. V dropped 0 bases and J dropped 1 base, with 6 bases sitting between them. The CDR3 consists of 14 residues. Germline values: CDR1 KGHSH, CDR2 LQKENI. The CDR3 bases are TGTGCCAGCTCACCACCTCCGGCGAACACTGAAGCTTTCTTT. Amino acids: CASSPPPANTEAFF.

In this sample, this clonotype turned up a few times. The chain recombines TRBV20-1 with TRBJ2-3; 8 nucleotides align to TRBD2. Germline V gene sequence: CDR1 DFQATT, CDR2 SNEGSKA (reference sequence). The CDR3 is 15 residues long. V lost 4 bases to trimming and J lost 0 bases; unmatched junction nucleotides: 6. CDR3 in DNA: TGCAGTGCTATAGGCGGGGGGCCTAGCACAGATACGCAGTATTTT. It codes for CSAIGGGPSTDTQYF.

This chain uses TRBV20-1 with TRBJ2-3; the D gene is possibly TRBD2 (5 bases). Germline CDR1 DFQATT, CDR2 SNEGSKA (reference sequence). CDR3 size: 14 residues. With 0 bases removed from V and 6 bases from J, the gap between germline ends came to 13 bases. The CDR3 loop reads CSARDRRLIDTQYF. Here the CDR3 DNA reads TGCAGTGCTAGAGATAGGAGGTTGATCGATACGCAGTATTTT.

The J gene is TRBJ2-3, the V gene TRBV4-3; TRBD2 matches at 8 bases. V dropped 0 bases and J dropped 4; count of bases not matched to a gene: 9. Germline CDR1 reads LGHNA; CDR2 reads YSLEER. The CDR3 is 17 amino acids. CDR3 protein: CASSQEPIAGLADTQYF. Here the CDR3 DNA reads TGCGCCAGCAGCCAAGAACCGATAGCGGGGTTAGCAGATACGCAGTATTTT.

This clonotype showed up just a few times. The chain combines TRBV10-2 with TRBJ2-5, with TRBD2 matching over 12 bases. CDR3 length: 16 residues. J gave up 4 bases and V 6 bases, and 9 bases lay outside the gene matches. The germline gives CDR1 WSHSY, CDR2 SAAADI. The CDR3 protein is CASRARTSGVGETQYF. The CDR3 DNA sequence: TGCGCCAGCAGGGCCCGGACTAGCGGGGTTGGAGAGACCCAGTACTTC.

This clonotype appeared a few times. This chain connects TRBV5-1 to TRBJ1-1; D uncertain. The CDR3 extends over 12 amino acids. Germline V gene lookup returns CDR1 SGHRS and CDR2 YFSETQ. V lost 2 bases, J lost 5 bases, and 7 bases lay in between. CDR3 sequence: CASSFVGTEAFF. The CDR3 bases are TGCGCCAGCAGCTTCGTCGGTACTGAAGCTTTCTTT.

This clonotype was recorded many times. The genes are TRBV19 and TRBJ2-1, with no clear D. Trimming removed 7 bases at V and 8 bases at J, with 18 bases between. Germline values: CDR1 LNHDA, CDR2 SQIVND (reference sequence). This CDR3 region has 14 residues. Here the CDR3 reads CASIAGSRAHEQFF. The CDR3 DNA is TGTGCCAGTATCGCAGGCTCCCGGGCCCATGAGCAGTTCTTC.

At least ten counts were recorded for this clonotype. The J gene is TRBJ2-6, the V gene TRBV5-5; TRBD1 matches at 7 bases. Germline V CDR1 and CDR2: SGHKS, YYEKEE (reference sequence). Germline trimming cut 4 bases from V and 4 bases from J; bases unmatched to any gene: 2. The CDR3 runs to 14 residues. The CDR3 bases are TGTGCCAGCAGCGACAGGGCCGGGGCCAACGTCCTGACTTTC. It specifies CASSDRAGANVLTF.

The J gene is TRBJ2-3, the V gene TRBV12-3 or TRBV12-4, with 9 bases aligning to TRBD2. The CDR3 runs 14 residues. Trimming removed 5 bases from V and 1 base from J; junction bases left unmatched: 1. CDR3 sequence reads: CASSRGGGTDTQYF. The CDR3 nucleotides read TGTGCCAGCAGTCGCGGGGGGGGCACAGATACGCAGTATTTT.

This clonotype was observed at least ten times. The chain is built from TRBV5-1 and TRBJ2-4, with 7 bases lining up with TRBD1. Trimming cost V 5 bases and J 5 bases; bases outside gene matches: 10. Looked up from germline, CDR1 is SGHRS and CDR2 is YFSETQ. The CDR3 extends over 15 amino acids. The CDR3 DNA reads as TGCGCCAGCAGTTTCCTCGGGACAGCGGAAAACATTCAGTACTTC. Protein sequence: CASSFLGTAENIQYF.

This chain links TRBV9 with TRBJ2-1, with 7 positions matching TRBD2. V gave up 5 bases and J gave up 6 bases; unmatched junction bases: 11. Germline assignment: CDR1 SGDLS and CDR2 YYNGEE. The CDR3 has 15 residues. The CDR3 sequence is CASSSPTGTINEQFF. For the CDR3, the DNA is TGTGCCAGCAGTTCCCCGACCGGGACTATCAATGAGCAGTTCTTC.

This clonotype has a handful of counts. The CDR3 reads CASSLGSDQPQHF. CDR3 nucleotides: TGTGCCAGCAGCTTAGGGAGCGATCAGCCCCAGCATTTT. This sequence joins TRBV7-2 and TRBJ1-5; D unclear. This CDR3 contains 13 residues. Germline CDR1 and CDR2: SGHTA and FQGNSA. V was pared by 1 base and J by 5 bases, with 6 bases between.

V gene TRBV10-3 combines with J gene TRBJ2-1, with unresolved D. V was trimmed by 6 bases and J by 6 bases, leaving 6 bases between them. The CDR3 consists of 11 residues. CDR1 and CDR2 from the germline V gene are ENHRY and SYGVKD. The CDR3 reads CAIRVTNEQFF. In nucleotides, the CDR3 is TGTGCCATCAGGGTCACCAATGAGCAGTTCTTC.

This clonotype was counted ten times or more. V is TRBV7-2 and J is TRBJ2-5, with D possibly TRBD2 on 7 matching bases. V lost 3 bases and J 4 bases, leaving 12 bases between the germline ends. Germline loops: CDR1 SGHTA, CDR2 FQGNSA. CDR3 length equals 14 residues. The CDR3 region is CASSFQGRGETQYF. The DNA for the CDR3 is TGTGCCAGCAGCTTTCAGGGGAGGGGAGAGACCCAGTACTTC.

This clonotype has more than one count but fewer than ten. V is TRBV19 and J is TRBJ2-6, with D possibly being TRBD1 (5 bases). This CDR3 region has 17 residues. Germline lookup yields CDR1 LNHDA and CDR2 SQIVND (reference sequence). Trimming removed 3 bases at V and 0 bases at J, with 12 bases between. The CDR3 reads CASSIFAGYSGANVLTF. The DNA of the CDR3 is TGTGCCAGTAGTATCTTTGCAGGGTACTCTGGGGCCAACGTCCTGACTTTC. Filled out from reference TRBV19 and TRBJ2-6, the complete variable domain reads DGGITQSPKYLFRKEGQNVTLSCEQNLNHDAMYWYRQDPGQGLRLIYYSQIVNDFQKGDIAEGYSVSREKKESFPLTVTSAQKNPTAFYLCASSIFAGYSGANVLTFGAGSRLTVL.

This clonotype was observed many times. The gene calls are TRBV10-3 and TRBJ2-7; D possibly matches TRBD1 or TRBD2 (5 bases each). The CDR3 spans 19 residues. Germline V lookup: CDR1 ENHRY, CDR2 SYGVKD. Deletions cut 1 base from V and 7 bases from J, with 29 bases between. In nucleotides, the CDR3 is TGTGCCATCAGTGAGTTTTCCGGGGCCCGGGTTAACCCACTGGGGGAGCAGTACTTC. This translates into CAISEFSGARVNPLGEQYF.

This clonotype was picked up many times. The rearrangement joins TRBV6-1 to TRBJ1-5, with D possibly being TRBD1 (5 bases). The ends were cut back, 6 bases at V and 7 bases at J, with 13 bases in the middle. Germline-derived CDR1 and CDR2 are MNHNS and SASEGT. This CDR3 has 13 amino acids. CDR3 loop: CASSGRGGQPQHF. CDR3 in DNA: TGTGCCAGCAGCGGTCGGGGCGGGCAGCCCCAGCATTTT.

This clonotype appeared many times. The V and J genes are TRBV7-8 and TRBJ2-3; 9 nucleotides line up with TRBD1. This CDR3 spans 14 amino acids. V was clipped by 5 bases and J by 4 bases; unmatched bases: 4. CDR1 is SGHVS and CDR2 is FQNEAQ in the germline V gene. The CDR3 DNA reads as TGTGCCAGCAGCAGACGGACAGGGGCAGATACGCAGTATTTT. Residues: CASSRRTGADTQYF.

This clonotype turned up a few times. This chain joins TRBV29-1 and TRBJ2-4; D remains unclear. V was clipped by 0 bases and J by 4 bases, with 13 bases between them. CDR3 length equals 15 residues. From germline, CDR1 is SQVTM and CDR2 ANQGSEA. The CDR3 here is CSVEEASVGKNIQYF. The CDR3, as DNA: TGCAGCGTTGAAGAGGCTAGTGTGGGAAAAAACATTCAGTACTTC. The full variable domain, with the rest looked up from reference TRBV29-1 and TRBJ2-4, is SAVISQKPSRDICQRGTSLTIQCQVDSQVTMMFWYRQQPGQSLTLIATANQGSEATYESGFVIDKFPISRPNLTFSTLTVSNMSPEDSSIYLCSVEEASVGKNIQYFGAGTRLSVL.

This clonotype appeared a few times. The gene calls are TRBV6-1 and TRBJ2-7; 7 bases are shared with TRBD1. CDR1 and CDR2 (germline): MNHNS, SASEGT. The CDR3 is 15 residues long. J lost 3 bases, V lost 7 bases, and 12 bases had no gene match. The CDR3 protein is CASNVFRDSLYEQYF. The CDR3 DNA sequence: TGTGCCAGCAACGTCTTCCGGGACAGCCTCTACGAGCAGTACTTC.

This clonotype was seen repeatedly, ten times or more. The chain couples TRBV3-1 to TRBJ2-1; 11 bases match TRBD1. Per the germline V gene, CDR1 is LGHDT and CDR2 is YNNKEL (reference sequence). With V trimmed by 7 bases and J by 2 bases, 4 bases remained unmatched. The CDR3 runs to 15 residues. The chain's CDR3 is CASKEGQGAYNEQFF. In DNA, the CDR3 is TGTGCCAGCAAGGAGGGACAGGGGGCCTACAATGAGCAGTTCTTC.

This clonotype was detected many times. The V call is TRBV11-2, the J call TRBJ1-4; D gene uncertain. V was clipped by 8 bases and J by 5 bases, with 9 bases between them. This CDR3 spans 12 amino acids. Germline values: CDR1 SGHAT, CDR2 FQNNGV. The CDR3, as DNA: TGTGCCAGCGGTGTGGGAAATGAAAAACTGTTTTTT. Translated: CASGVGNEKLFF. Combining the CDR3 with reference TRBV11-2 and TRBJ1-4 gives the whole variable domain EAGVAQSPRYKIIEKRQSVAFWCNPISGHATLYWYQQILGQGPKLLIQFQNNGVVDDSQLPKDRFSAERLKGVDSTLKIQPAKLEDSAVYLCASGVGNEKLFFGSGTQLSVL.

This clonotype has at least ten counts. V gene TRBV4-1 combines with J gene TRBJ2-5, with D possibly being TRBD1 (6 bases). Germline loops: CDR1 MGHRA, CDR2 YSYEKL. Trimming stripped 0 bases from V and 4 bases from J, with 12 bases between. The CDR3 is 15 residues long. CDR3 sequence reads: CASSQDIPRGETQYF. CDR3 in DNA: TGCGCCAGCAGCCAAGATATCCCCAGGGGAGAGACCCAGTACTTC.

The chain combines TRBV7-3 with TRBJ2-5; D not certain. Germline lookup yields CDR1 SGHTA and CDR2 FQGTGA. The V and J ends lost 3 bases and 2 bases respectively, with 10 bases between them. The CDR3 sequence is 14 residues long. The CDR3 region has the DNA TGTGCCAGCAGCTTGTATGGGCAGCAAGAGACCCAGTACTTC. This encodes CASSLYGQQETQYF.

The gene calls are TRBV24-1 and TRBJ2-1; the D is unclear. V gave up 1 base and J gave up 0 bases, with 9 bases separating them. Germline-derived CDR1 and CDR2 are KGHDR and SFDVKD. This CDR3 has 16 residues. This CDR3 reads CATSDFEGGSYNEQFF. The CDR3 DNA sequence: TGTGCCACCAGTGATTTTGAAGGCGGCTCCTACAATGAGCAGTTCTTC.